These T cell receptor beta chains were read from a single sample in a study of shared clonotypes between healthy human individuals. Produced via immunoSEQ multiplex PCR; TCRdb's table is partial and in-frame only. The sample shows 2 million to 2.5 million clones, under 97% of them seen only once. The sequenced sample consisted of naive CD4+ T cells sorted from blood. These receptors all come from a man between 18 and 29 years old in good health. Both conserved end residues are part of each CDR3. A D gene is named only where the DNA matches it firmly.

TRBV29-1,TRBJ2-5,.,CSVGPLTRETQYF
TRBV30,TRBJ2-7,.,CAWKLRTTHYEQYF
TRBV6-5,TRBJ2-7,.,CASKRREPIYEQYF
TRBV19,TRBJ1-2,.,CASSILSDTLGYTF
TRBV28,TRBJ1-2,.,CASSQNKYGYTF
TRBV4-3,TRBJ2-1,.,CASSSGLSSYNEQFF
TRBV7-9,TRBJ1-6,.,CASSSNMYNSPLHF
TRBV5-6,TRBJ1-1,.,CASSYDPNTEAFF
TRBV27,TRBJ1-5,TRBD1,CASRRGQGFGSQHF
TRBV6-5,TRBJ2-7,.,CASSRSGISYEQYF
TRBV7-9,TRBJ2-3,.,CASSLQLDTQYF
TRBV7-9,TRBJ2-3,.,CASSLVESTDTQYF
TRBV19,TRBJ1-5,.,CASTAGGNQPQHF
TRBV18,TRBJ2-2,TRBD2,CASSPTSGGLANTGELFF